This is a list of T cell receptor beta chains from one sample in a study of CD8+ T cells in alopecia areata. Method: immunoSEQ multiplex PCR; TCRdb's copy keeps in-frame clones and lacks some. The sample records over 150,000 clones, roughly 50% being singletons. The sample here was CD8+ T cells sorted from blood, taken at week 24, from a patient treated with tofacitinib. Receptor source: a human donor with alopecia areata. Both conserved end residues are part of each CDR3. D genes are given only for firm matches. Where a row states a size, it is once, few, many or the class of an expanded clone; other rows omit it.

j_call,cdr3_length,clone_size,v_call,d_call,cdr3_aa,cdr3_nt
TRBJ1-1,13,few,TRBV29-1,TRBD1,CSPWTGENTEAFF,TGCAGCCCCTGGACAGGGGAGAACACTGAAGCTTTCTTT
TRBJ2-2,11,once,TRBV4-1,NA,CASSQAGELFF,TGCGCCAGCAGCCAAGCTGGGGAGCTGTTTTTT
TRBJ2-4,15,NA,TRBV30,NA,CAWSVQGTAKNIQYF,TGTGCCTGGAGTGTACAAGGGACGGCCAAAAACATTCAGTACTTC
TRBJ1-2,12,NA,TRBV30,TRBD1,CAWSPGRDRDIF,TGTGCCTGGAGTCCGGGCCGGGACAGGGACATCTTC
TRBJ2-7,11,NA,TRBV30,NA,CAWSSTYEQYF,TGTGCCTGGAGCTCGACCTACGAGCAGTACTTC
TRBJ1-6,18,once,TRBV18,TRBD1,CASSPEVDRGSYNSPLHF,TGTGCCAGCTCACCAGAAGTTGACAGGGGCTCCTATAATTCACCCCTCCACTTT
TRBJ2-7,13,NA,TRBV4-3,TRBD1,CASSQDTGDEQYF,TGCGCCAGCAGCCAAGATACAGGGGACGAGCAGTACTTC
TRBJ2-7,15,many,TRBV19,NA,CASSIVGDGSYEQYF,TGTGCCAGTAGTATAGTGGGGGACGGATCCTACGAGCAGTACTTC
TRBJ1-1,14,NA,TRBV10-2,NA,CASSESGQNTEAFF,TGCGCCAGCAGTGAGTCGGGGCAGAACACTGAAGCTTTCTTT
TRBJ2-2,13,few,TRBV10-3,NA,CAITRQDTGELFF,TGTGCCATCACCAGACAGGACACCGGGGAGCTGTTTTTT
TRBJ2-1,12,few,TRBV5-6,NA,CASQRGLLEQFF,TGTGCCAGCCAAAGGGGGTTACTTGAGCAGTTCTTC
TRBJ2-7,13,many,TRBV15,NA,CATSQPGANEQYF,TGTGCCACCAGCCAGCCGGGCGCAAACGAGCAGTACTTC
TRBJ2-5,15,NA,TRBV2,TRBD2,CASMHLLAGEETQYF,TGTGCCAGCATGCATTTACTAGCGGGGGAAGAGACCCAGTACTTC
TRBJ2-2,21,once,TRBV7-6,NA,CASSLGVVVSRDLWNTGELFF,TGTGCCAGCAGCTTAGGGGTAGTGGTTAGCAGGGATCTCTGGAACACCGGGGAGCTGTTTTTT
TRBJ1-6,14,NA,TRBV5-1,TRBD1,CASSNGQEYSPLHF,TGCGCCAGCAGCAACGGACAGGAATATTCACCCCTCCACTTT
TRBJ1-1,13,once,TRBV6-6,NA,CASNRDENTEAFF,TGTGCCAGTAACAGGGACGAGAACACTGAAGCTTTCTTT
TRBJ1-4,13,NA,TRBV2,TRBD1,CASSGGTDEKLFF,TGTGCCAGCAGCGGGGGGACAGATGAAAAACTGTTTTTT
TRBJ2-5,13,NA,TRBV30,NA,CAWSVYSEETQYF,TGTGCCTGGAGTGTATACAGTGAGGAGACCCAGTACTTC
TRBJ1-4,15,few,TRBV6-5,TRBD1,CASSQGQGSNEKLFF,TGTGCCAGCAGTCAGGGACAGGGGTCGAATGAAAAACTGTTTTTT
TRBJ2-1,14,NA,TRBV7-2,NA,CASSLGQTYNEQFF,TGTGCCAGCAGCTTAGGGCAGACCTACAATGAGCAGTTCTTC
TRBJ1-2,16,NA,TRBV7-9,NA,CASSLASGATHYGYTF,TGTGCCAGCAGCTTAGCGTCGGGGGCCACACACTATGGCTACACCTTC
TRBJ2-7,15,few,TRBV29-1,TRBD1,CSVEGGTGAAYEQYF,TGCAGCGTTGAAGGTGGAACAGGGGCGGCCTACGAGCAGTACTTC
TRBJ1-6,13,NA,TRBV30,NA,CAWSLGDYSPLHF,TGTGCCTGGAGTCTAGGGGACTATTCACCCCTCCACTTT
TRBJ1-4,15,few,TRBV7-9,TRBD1,CASSSQGEESEKLFF,TGTGCCAGCAGCTCGCAGGGGGAGGAAAGTGAAAAACTGTTTTTT
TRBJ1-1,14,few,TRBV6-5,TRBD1,CASAGTGVNTEAFF,TGTGCCAGCGCTGGGACAGGGGTCAACACTGAAGCTTTCTTT
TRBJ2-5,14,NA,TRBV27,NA,CASSLTSSTETQYF,TGTGCCAGCAGTTTAACTAGTAGCACAGAGACCCAGTACTTC
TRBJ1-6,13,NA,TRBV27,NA,CASSLGRNSPLHF,TGTGCCAGCAGTTTGGGCAGGAATTCACCCCTCCACTTT
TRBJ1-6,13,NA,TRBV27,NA,CASSLSRNSPLHF,TGTGCCAGCAGTTTATCGCGGAATTCACCCCTCCACTTT
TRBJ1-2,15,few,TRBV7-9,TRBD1,CASSFSPGTGFGYTF,TGTGCCAGCAGTTTTAGCCCCGGGACAGGGTTCGGCTACACCTTC
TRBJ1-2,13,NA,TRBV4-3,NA,CASSQGTGRGYTF,TGCGCCAGCAGCCAGGGTACAGGGCGCGGCTACACCTTC
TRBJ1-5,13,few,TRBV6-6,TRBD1,CASSLGQAVPQHF,TGTGCCAGCAGTCTTGGACAGGCCGTGCCCCAGCATTTT
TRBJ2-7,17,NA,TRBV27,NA,CASSRDQAQGFVYEQYF,TGTGCCAGCAGTCGGGATCAGGCGCAGGGGTTCGTCTACGAGCAGTACTTC
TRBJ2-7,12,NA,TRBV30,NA,CVWRNGGGEQYF,TGTGTCTGGAGAAACGGTGGTGGGGAGCAGTACTTC
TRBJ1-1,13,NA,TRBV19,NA,CASGPTVNTEAFF,TGTGCCAGTGGACCAACAGTGAACACTGAAGCTTTCTTT
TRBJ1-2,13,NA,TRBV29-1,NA,CSGLVLQDDGYTF,TGCAGCGGTCTAGTGCTGCAGGACGATGGCTACACCTTC
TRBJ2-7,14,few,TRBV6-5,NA,CASSLSGDSYEQYF,TGTGCCAGCAGCTTGTCAGGGGATAGCTACGAGCAGTACTTC
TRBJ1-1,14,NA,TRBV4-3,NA,CASSQGGGGTEAFF,TGCGCCAGCAGCCAGGGGGGGGGAGGCACTGAAGCTTTCTTT
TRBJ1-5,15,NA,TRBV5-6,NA,CASSFTGGSNQPQHF,TGTGCCAGCAGCTTCACCGGGGGAAGCAATCAGCCCCAGCATTTT
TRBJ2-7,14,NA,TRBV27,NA,CAGSLTGTTYEQYF,TGTGCCGGCAGTTTAACAGGGACCACCTACGAGCAGTACTTC
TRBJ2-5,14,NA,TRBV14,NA,CASSHLGQKETQYF,TGTGCCAGCAGCCACTTGGGCCAGAAAGAGACCCAGTACTTC
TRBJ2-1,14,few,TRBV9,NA,CASSVAGMGNEQFF,TGTGCCAGCAGCGTCGCCGGGATGGGAAATGAGCAGTTCTTC
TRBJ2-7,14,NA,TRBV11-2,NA,CASSLGSSRREQYF,TGTGCCAGCAGCTTAGGGTCTAGCAGGCGCGAGCAGTACTTC
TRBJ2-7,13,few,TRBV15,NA,CATSKGEDYEQYF,TGTGCCACCAGTAAGGGGGAGGACTACGAGCAGTACTTC
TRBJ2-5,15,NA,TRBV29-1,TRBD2,CSVVPAGDYQETQYF,TGCAGCGTCGTCCCGGCGGGGGACTACCAAGAGACCCAGTACTTC
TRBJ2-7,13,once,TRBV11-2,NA,CASSLGGGYEQYF,TGTGCCAGCAGCTTAGGTGGGGGTTACGAGCAGTACTTC
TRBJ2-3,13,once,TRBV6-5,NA,CASSYRVTDTQYF,TGTGCCAGCAGTTATCGCGTCACAGATACGCAGTATTTT
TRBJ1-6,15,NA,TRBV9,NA,CASSVGDRKNSPLHF,TGTGCCAGCAGCGTAGGAGACAGAAAAAATTCACCCCTCCACTTT
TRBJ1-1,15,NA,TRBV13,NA,CASSFSGGSHTEAFF,TGTGCCAGCAGCTTCTCCGGGGGCTCCCACACTGAAGCTTTCTTT
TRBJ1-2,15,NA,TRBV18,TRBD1,CASSDRGNTNYGYTF,TGTGCCAGCTCGGACAGGGGGAACACTAACTATGGCTACACCTTC
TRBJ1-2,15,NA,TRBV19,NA,CASSPGDYLGYGYTF,TGTGCCAGTAGCCCGGGAGACTACCTCGGCTATGGCTACACCTTC
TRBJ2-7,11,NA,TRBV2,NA,CASRQTYEQYF,TGTGCCAGCAGACAGACTTACGAGCAGTACTTC
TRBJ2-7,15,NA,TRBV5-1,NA,CASSPNRGGNDEQYF,TGCGCCAGCAGCCCCAACAGGGGAGGTAATGACGAGCAGTACTTC
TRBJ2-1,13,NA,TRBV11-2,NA,CAGETSDMDEQFF,TGTGCCGGAGAAACGAGTGACATGGATGAGCAGTTCTTC
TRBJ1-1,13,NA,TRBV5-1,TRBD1,CASSRTGVPEAFF,TGCGCCAGCAGCCGAACAGGGGTTCCTGAAGCTTTCTTT